This entry lists 16 T cell receptor beta chains sequenced from one sample in a study of a mutant IDH1 vaccine in newly diagnosed glioma. Time point noted: week 5, during vaccination. Doses comprised 300 ug of mutant IDH1 20-mer peptide each, plus topical imiquimod. Clones were read by immunoSEQ multiplex PCR, and TCRdb kept only the in-frame ones, dropping some. The sample has some 25,000 clones; approximately 80% are singletons. These receptors have no identified antigens. Material: PBMCs, obtained from a glioma patient whose treatment included an IDH1 peptide vaccine. Receptors originate from a man between 40 and 49 years old with glioma.

The V and J genes are TRBV7-9 and TRBJ2-5; D is possibly TRBD1 (6 bases). This CDR3 is 15 amino acids long. Per the germline V gene, CDR1 is SEHNR and CDR2 is FQNEAQ (reference sequence). V was cut by 5 bases and J by 6 bases, with 19 bases left in between. In DNA form, the CDR3 reads TGTGCCAGCAGCCCGGGACAAGGGGTTTCGAAGACCCAGTACTTC. This codes for CASSPGQGVSKTQYF.

This clone occurred once. Additional DNA sequences in this sample encode the identical CDR3. CDR3 protein: CASSLRGTGGNEQFF. In DNA, the CDR3 is TGTGCCAGCAGCTTAAGAGGGACAGGGGGCAATGAGCAGTTCTTC. This chain connects TRBV11-3 to TRBJ2-1; 11 bases align to TRBD1. V trimming: 2 bases; J trimming: 6 bases; junction bases outside the gene matches: 3. The CDR3 is 15 residues long. CDR1 is SGHNT and CDR2 is YENEEA in the germline V gene.

The chain employs TRBV2 and TRBJ2-1, with TRBD2 matching 11 bases. The CDR3 totals 15 residues. V lost 6 bases and J lost 9; bases outside the gene matches: 10. Per the germline V gene, CDR1 is SNHLY and CDR2 is FYNNEI. This chain's CDR3 is CASSRGLAGGSEQFF. The DNA for the CDR3 is TGTGCCAGCAGCCGGGGGCTAGCGGGAGGCTCTGAGCAGTTCTTC.

This clone appeared a few times. This chain uses TRBV6-5 with TRBJ1-2; 7 bases fit TRBD1. Trimming removed 4 bases from V and 0 bases from J; junction bases left unmatched: 2. This CDR3 comprises 14 residues. The germline CDR1 and CDR2 sequences are MNHEY and SVGAGI. CDR3 nucleotide sequence: TGTGCCAGCAGTTCGACAGGGACTAACTATGGCTACACCTTC. Translating it yields CASSSTGTNYGYTF.

J is TRBJ2-1 and V is TRBV11-2; D perhaps matches TRBD2 (5 bases). Trimming took off 1 base at V and 7 bases at J, with 20 bases between the two ends. Per the germline V gene, CDR1 is SGHAT and CDR2 is FQNNGV. The CDR3 extends over 17 amino acids. The CDR3 sequence: CASSLGLTRTLGNEQFF. DNA for the CDR3: TGTGCCAGCAGCTTAGGACTAACACGGACCCTCGGAAATGAGCAGTTCTTC.

The chain employs TRBV20-1 and TRBJ2-1; D not certain. This CDR3 has 11 residues. Germline V gene lookup returns CDR1 DFQATT and CDR2 SNEGSKA (reference sequence). V lost 5 bases to trimming and J lost 10 bases, with 12 bases between them. The CDR3 coding sequence is TGCAGTGCTGACAAAGTTACCGAGCAGTTCTTC. It specifies CSADKVTEQFF.

The gene calls are TRBV4-1 and TRBJ1-2, with D uncertain. The CDR3 extends over 14 amino acids. V lost 3 bases and J 6 bases, leaving 14 bases between the germline ends. Germline V gene lookup returns CDR1 MGHRA and CDR2 YSYEKL. CDR3 nucleotides: TGCGCCAGCAGCCACCACGGAAGGAATCATGGCTACACCTTC. Its protein product is CASSHHGRNHGYTF.

This clone was seen more than once but under ten times. This sequence joins TRBV7-9 and TRBJ2-3; 10 nucleotides match TRBD2. The CDR3 is made up of 17 amino acids. After removal of 3 bases from V and 8 bases from J, the junction contained 14 bases not matched to a gene. Germline lookup yields CDR1 SEHNR and CDR2 FQNEAQ (reference sequence). In DNA form, the CDR3 reads TGTGCCAGCAGCTTTTCTCCTAGCGGGGGAGGCAGGGCTACGCAGTATTTT. Protein product: CASSFSPSGGGRATQYF.

This rearrangement joins TRBV28 to TRBJ1-2, with 10 bases fitting TRBD1. CDR1 is MDHEN and CDR2 is SYDVKM in the germline V gene. The CDR3 loop spans 15 amino acids. The V gene end was trimmed by 6 bases and the J gene end by 0 bases; junction bases not matched to a gene: 4. CDR3 DNA sequence: TGTGCCAGCAGCCCAGGGACAGGGGCTAACTATGGCTACACCTTC. As protein: CASSPGTGANYGYTF.

The chain couples TRBV11-2 to TRBJ1-4; TRBD1 agrees at 12 bases. Germline CDR1 reads SGHAT; CDR2 reads FQNNGV. The CDR3 covers 15 residues. The ends lost 5 bases at V and 4 bases at J; junction bases unmatched: 2. In DNA, the CDR3 is TGTGCCAGCAGCAGGGACAGGGGGCTTAATGAAAAACTGTTTTTT. It codes for CASSRDRGLNEKLFF.

This clone was counted only a few times. This chain joins TRBV2 and TRBJ2-1; 8 bases fit TRBD2. CDR3 length: 16 residues. V trimming: 6 bases; J trimming: 4 bases; junction bases outside the gene matches: 11. CDR1 and CDR2 from the germline V gene are SNHLY and FYNNEI. Written as DNA, the CDR3 is TGTGCCAGCAGGGGTGATAGCGGGAAAGGGTACAATGAGCAGTTCTTC. Its translation is CASRGDSGKGYNEQFF. The variable domain in full, completed from reference TRBV2 and TRBJ2-1, reads EPEVTQTPSHQVTQMGQEVILRCVPISNHLYFYWYRQILGQKVEFLVSFYNNEISEKSEIFDDQFSVERPDGSNFTLKIRSTKLEDSAMYFCASRGDSGKGYNEQFFGPGTRLTVL.

The chain employs TRBV19 and TRBJ2-1; the D is unclear. Germline loops: CDR1 LNHDA, CDR2 SQIVND (reference sequence). V was shortened by 3 bases and J by 1 base, with 4 bases between the two germline ends. This CDR3 spans 13 amino acids. CDR3 sequence (DNA): TGTGCCAGTAGTATGCCTTCCTACAATGAGCAGTTCTTC. This encodes CASSMPSYNEQFF.

This chain links TRBV19 with TRBJ1-5; 7 nucleotides agree with TRBD1. Losses at the gene ends were 9 bases for V and 5 bases for J; bases not matched to a gene: 7. Germline CDR1 is LNHDA and CDR2 is SQIVND (reference sequence). The CDR3 has 13 amino acids. In DNA form, the CDR3 reads TGTGCCAGCACCGGGACAGCCTATCAGCCCCAGCATTTT. Encoded protein: CASTGTAYQPQHF.

This chain links TRBV5-5 with TRBJ2-1, with 7 bases that match TRBD2. Germline V lookup: CDR1 SGHKS, CDR2 YYEKEE (reference sequence). Trimming took 0 bases from V and 6 from J; bases not matched to a gene: 6. The length of the CDR3 is 15 residues. The CDR3 sequence is CASSLGPTSANEQFF. The CDR3 DNA sequence: TGTGCCAGCAGCTTGGGACCCACTAGCGCCAATGAGCAGTTCTTC.

The chain combines TRBV7-8 with TRBJ1-5, with 9 bases fitting TRBD1. After removal of 4 bases from V and 0 bases from J, the junction contained 10 bases not matched to a gene. This CDR3 is built from 18 residues. Germline CDR1 and CDR2: SGHVS and FQNEAQ. The CDR3 nucleotides read TGTGCCAGCAGCTCCGCGGGACAGGGCAGGGTTAGCAATCAGCCCCAGCATTTT. This translates into CASSSAGQGRVSNQPQHF. The full variable domain, rest sourced from reference TRBV7-8 and TRBJ1-5, is GAGVSQSPRYKVAKRGQDVALRCDPISGHVSLFWYQQALGQGPEFLTYFQNEAQLDKSGLPSDRFFAERPEGSVSTLKIQRTQQEDSAVYLCASSSAGQGRVSNQPQHFGDGTRLSIL.

The chain combines TRBV5-6 with TRBJ1-3; 8 nucleotides line up with TRBD1. The CDR3 loop spans 14 amino acids. CDR1 is SGHDT and CDR2 is YYEEEE in the germline V gene. V lost 1 base to trimming and J lost 4 bases; unmatched junction nucleotides: 1. The CDR3 is CASSLPGGGNTIYF. CDR3 nucleotides: TGTGCCAGCAGCTTGCCAGGGGGCGGAAACACCATATATTTT.